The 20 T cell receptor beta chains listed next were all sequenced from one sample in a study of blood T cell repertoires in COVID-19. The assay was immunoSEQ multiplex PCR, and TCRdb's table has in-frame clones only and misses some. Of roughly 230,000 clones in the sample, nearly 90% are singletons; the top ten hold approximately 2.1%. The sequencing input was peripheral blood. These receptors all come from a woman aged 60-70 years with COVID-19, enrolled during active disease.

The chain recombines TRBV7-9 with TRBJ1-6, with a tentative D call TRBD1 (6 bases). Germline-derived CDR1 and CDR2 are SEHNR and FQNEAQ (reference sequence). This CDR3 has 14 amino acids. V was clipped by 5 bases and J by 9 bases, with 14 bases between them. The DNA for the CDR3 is TGTGCCAGCAGCCTCAGGGGCGTCGGTTCACCCCTCCACTTT. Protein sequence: CASSLRGVGSPLHF.

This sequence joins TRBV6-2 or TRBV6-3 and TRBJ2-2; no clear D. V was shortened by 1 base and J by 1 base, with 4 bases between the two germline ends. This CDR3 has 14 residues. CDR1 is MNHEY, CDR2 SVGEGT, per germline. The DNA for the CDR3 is TGTGCCAGCAGTTACTTCCGGAACACCGGGGAGCTGTTTTTT. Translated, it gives CASSYFRNTGELFF.

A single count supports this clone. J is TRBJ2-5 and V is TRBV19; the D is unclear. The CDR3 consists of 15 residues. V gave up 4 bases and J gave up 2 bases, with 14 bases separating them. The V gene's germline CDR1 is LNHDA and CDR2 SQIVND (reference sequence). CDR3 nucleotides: TGTGCCAGTAGTACTCACGACTCGCAACAAGAGACCCAGTACTTC. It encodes CASSTHDSQQETQYF.

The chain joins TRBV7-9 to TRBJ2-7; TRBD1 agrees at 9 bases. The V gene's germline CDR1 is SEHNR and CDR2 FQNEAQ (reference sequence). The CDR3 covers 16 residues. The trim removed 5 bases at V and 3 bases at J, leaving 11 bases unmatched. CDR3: CASSLPGTGFSYEQYF. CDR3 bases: TGTGCCAGCAGCCTACCCGGGACAGGGTTTAGCTACGAGCAGTACTTC.

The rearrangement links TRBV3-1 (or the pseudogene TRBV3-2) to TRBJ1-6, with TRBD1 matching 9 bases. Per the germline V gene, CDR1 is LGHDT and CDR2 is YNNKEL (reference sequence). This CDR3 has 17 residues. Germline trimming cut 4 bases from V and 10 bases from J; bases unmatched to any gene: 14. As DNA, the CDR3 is TGTGCCAGCAGCCGAGGGGCGGGACAGGGAAGGGCGTCACCCCTCCACTTT. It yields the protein CASSRGAGQGRASPLHF.

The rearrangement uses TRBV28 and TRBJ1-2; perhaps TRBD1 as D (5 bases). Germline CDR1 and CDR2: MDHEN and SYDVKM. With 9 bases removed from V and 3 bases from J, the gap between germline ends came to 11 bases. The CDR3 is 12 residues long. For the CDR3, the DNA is TGTGCCAGGGAGCGACAGCACTATGGCTACACCTTC. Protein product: CARERQHYGYTF.

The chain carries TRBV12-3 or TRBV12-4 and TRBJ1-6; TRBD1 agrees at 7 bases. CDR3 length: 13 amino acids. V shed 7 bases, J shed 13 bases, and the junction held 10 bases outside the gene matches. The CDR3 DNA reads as TGTGCCAGCAACAAAGGGGACAGAAATCCCCTCCACTTT. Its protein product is CASNKGDRNPLHF.

As DNA, the CDR3 is TGTGCCAGCAGTGGACTGGGACTAGCGGCCTACCAAGAGACCCAGTACTTC. Residues: CASSGLGLAAYQETQYF. The chain combines TRBV2 with TRBJ2-5, with TRBD2 matching over 11 bases. The CDR3 is made up of 17 amino acids. The germline CDR1 and CDR2 sequences are SNHLY and FYNNEI. V lost 4 bases and J lost 0; bases outside the gene matches: 7.

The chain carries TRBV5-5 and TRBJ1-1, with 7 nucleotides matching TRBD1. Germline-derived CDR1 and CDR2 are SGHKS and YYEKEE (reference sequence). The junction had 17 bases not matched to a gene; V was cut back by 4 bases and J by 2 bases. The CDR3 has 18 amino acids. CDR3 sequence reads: CASSPNGFGTATNTEAFF. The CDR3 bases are TGTGCCAGCAGCCCCAACGGCTTCGGGACAGCCACTAACACTGAAGCTTTCTTT.

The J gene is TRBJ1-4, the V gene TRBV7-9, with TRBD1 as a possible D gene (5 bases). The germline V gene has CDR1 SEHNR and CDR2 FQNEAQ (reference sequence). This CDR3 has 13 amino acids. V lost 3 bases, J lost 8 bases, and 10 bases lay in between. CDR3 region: CASSFGGAEKLFF. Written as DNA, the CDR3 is TGTGCCAGCAGCTTCGGGGGTGCGGAAAAACTGTTTTTT.

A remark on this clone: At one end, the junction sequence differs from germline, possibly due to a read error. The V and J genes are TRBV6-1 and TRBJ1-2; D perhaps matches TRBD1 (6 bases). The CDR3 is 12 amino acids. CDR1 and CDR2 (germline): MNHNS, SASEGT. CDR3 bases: TGTGCCAGCAGTGAACCCCCCGACAGGTTATTCTTC. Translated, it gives CASSEPPDRLFF.

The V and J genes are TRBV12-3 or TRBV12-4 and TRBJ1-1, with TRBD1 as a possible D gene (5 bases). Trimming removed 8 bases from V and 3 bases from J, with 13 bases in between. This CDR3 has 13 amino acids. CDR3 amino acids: CASGPSGYTEAFF. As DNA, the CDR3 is TGTGCCAGCGGACCGTCAGGGTACACTGAAGCTTTCTTT.

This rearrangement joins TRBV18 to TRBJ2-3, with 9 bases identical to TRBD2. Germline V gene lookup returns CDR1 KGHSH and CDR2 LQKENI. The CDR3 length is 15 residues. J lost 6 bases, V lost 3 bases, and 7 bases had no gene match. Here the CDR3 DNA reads TGTGCCAGCTCACCGGGCGGGGGGGCCTGGGATACGCAGTATTTT. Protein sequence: CASSPGGGAWDTQYF. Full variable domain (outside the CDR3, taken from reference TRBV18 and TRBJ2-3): NAGVMQNPRHLVRRRGQEARLRCSPMKGHSHVYWYRQLPEEGLKFMVYLQKENIIDESGMPKERFSAEFPKEGPSILRIQQVVRGDSAAYFCASSPGGGAWDTQYFGPGTRLTVL.

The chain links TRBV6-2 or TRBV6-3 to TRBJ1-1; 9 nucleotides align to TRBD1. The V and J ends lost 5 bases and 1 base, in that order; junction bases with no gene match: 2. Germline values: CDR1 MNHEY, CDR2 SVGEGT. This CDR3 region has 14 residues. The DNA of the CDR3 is TGTGCCAGCAGTGAGGGACAGGGGAACACTGAAGCTTTCTTT. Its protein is CASSEGQGNTEAFF.

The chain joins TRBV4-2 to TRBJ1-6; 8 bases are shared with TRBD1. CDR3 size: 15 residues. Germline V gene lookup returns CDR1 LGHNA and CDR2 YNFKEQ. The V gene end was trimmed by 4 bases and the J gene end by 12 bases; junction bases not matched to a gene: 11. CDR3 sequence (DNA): TGTGCCAGCAGCCCCTATCAGGGGGCGAACGGACCCCTCCACTTT. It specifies CASSPYQGANGPLHF.

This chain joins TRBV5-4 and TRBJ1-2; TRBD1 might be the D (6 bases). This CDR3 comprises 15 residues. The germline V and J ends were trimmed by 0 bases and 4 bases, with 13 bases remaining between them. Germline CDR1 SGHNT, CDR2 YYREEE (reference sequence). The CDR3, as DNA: TGTGCCAGCAGCTTGGGACAGGAAATCCGCTATGGCTACACCTTC. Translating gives CASSLGQEIRYGYTF.

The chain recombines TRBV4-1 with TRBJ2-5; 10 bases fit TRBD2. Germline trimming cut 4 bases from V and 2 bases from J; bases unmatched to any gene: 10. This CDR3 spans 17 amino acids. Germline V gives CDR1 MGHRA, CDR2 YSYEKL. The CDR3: CASSLQKLAGIQETQYF. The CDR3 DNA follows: TGCGCCAGCAGCCTTCAAAAACTAGCGGGGATACAAGAGACCCAGTACTTC.

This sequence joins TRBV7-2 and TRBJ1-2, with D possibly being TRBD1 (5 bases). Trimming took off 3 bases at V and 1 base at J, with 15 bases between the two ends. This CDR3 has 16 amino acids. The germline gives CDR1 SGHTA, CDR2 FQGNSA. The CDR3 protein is CASSFSMTAYNYGYTF. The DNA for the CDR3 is TGTGCCAGCAGCTTTTCGATGACAGCATATAACTATGGCTACACCTTC.

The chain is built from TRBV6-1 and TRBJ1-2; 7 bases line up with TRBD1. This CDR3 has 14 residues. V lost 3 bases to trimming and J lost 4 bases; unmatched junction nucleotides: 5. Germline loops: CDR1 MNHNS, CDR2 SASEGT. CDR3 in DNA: TGTGCCAGCAGTGATGACAGGGCGCCCTATGGCTACACCTTC. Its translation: CASSDDRAPYGYTF.

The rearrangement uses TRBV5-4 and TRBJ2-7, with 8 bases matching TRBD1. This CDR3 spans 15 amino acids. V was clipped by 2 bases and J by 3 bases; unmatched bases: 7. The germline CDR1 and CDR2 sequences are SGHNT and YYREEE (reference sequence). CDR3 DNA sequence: TGTGCCAGCAGCTTAGACAGGGGCGTCTACTACGAGCAGTACTTC. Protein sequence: CASSLDRGVYYEQYF. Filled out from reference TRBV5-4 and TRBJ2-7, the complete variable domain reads ETGVTQSPTHLIKTRGQQVTLRCSSQSGHNTVSWYQQALGQGPQFIFQYYREEENGRGNFPPRFSGLQFPNYSSELNVNALELDDSALYLCASSLDRGVYYEQYFGPGTRLTVT.